A single T cell receptor (beta chain) is shown here with its context. The data were produced by immunoSEQ multiplex PCR, yet TCRdb's version contains in-frame clones alone and is incomplete. The table includes about 390,000 clones, around 87% detected once. The germline V gene encodes CDR1 SNHLY and CDR2 FYNNEI. This CDR3 has 14 amino acids. The V end was cut by 5 bases, the J end by 5 bases, with 15 bases between. The entry originates in a study of blood T cell repertoires in COVID-19. At the level of the study: Donors in the United States, Italy and Spain gave samples during acute or convalescent COVID-19.

In Seattle, patients joined the study during active infection and were tracked longitudinally. Sequenced input: peripheral blood. The chain carries TRBV2 and TRBJ1-2; tentatively, D is TRBD1 (6 bases). The sequence came from a woman in her sixties or seventies with COVID-19, enrolled during active disease. The CDR3 spells CASSLQGSRYGYTF. CDR3 sequence (DNA): TGTGCCAGCAGTCTACAGGGTTCTAGGTATGGCTACACCTTC.